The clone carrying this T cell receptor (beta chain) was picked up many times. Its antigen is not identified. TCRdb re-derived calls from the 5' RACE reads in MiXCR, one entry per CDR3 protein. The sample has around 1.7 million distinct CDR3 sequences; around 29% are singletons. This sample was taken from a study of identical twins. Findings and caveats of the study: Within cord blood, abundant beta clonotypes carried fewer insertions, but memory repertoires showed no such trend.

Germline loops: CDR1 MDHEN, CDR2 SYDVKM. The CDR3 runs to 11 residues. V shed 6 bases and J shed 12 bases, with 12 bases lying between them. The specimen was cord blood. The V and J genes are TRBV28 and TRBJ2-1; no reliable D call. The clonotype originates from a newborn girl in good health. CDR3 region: CASSREEGQFF. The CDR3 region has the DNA TGTGCCAGCAGCCGCGAGGAAGGGCAGTTCTTC.